The clone carrying this T cell receptor beta chain was counted a few times. This record comes from a study of identical twins. J was trimmed by 7 bases and V by 5 bases; bases with no gene match: 13. Germline V CDR1 and CDR2: MNHEY, SMNVEV (reference sequence). The CDR3 is 16 residues long. TCRdb re-called the 5' RACE reads through MiXCR, storing one row per CDR3 protein. The sample records approximately 410,000 distinct CDR3 sequences, about 18% being singletons. Specimen: naive T cells sorted from blood. This sequence originates from a man aged 45-65 years in good health. The V and J genes are TRBV27 and TRBJ2-1; 8 bases are shared with TRBD2. In nucleotides, the CDR3 is TGTGCCAGCAGTCACCTAGCCGGGACTAGGTGGAATGAGCAGTTCTTC. As protein: CASSHLAGTRWNEQFF.